The 17 T cell receptor beta chains given below trace back to one sample, sequenced in a study of early T cells in non-severe SARS-CoV-2 infection. TCRdb reanalysed the 5' RACE reads using MiXCR and keeps one entry per CDR3 protein. Of approximately 79,000 distinct CDR3 sequences in the sample, roughly 13% were seen once. Sequenced input: whole blood. The receptors were sampled from an adult who was a healthcare worker with PCR-confirmed SARS-CoV-2 infection or an uninfected control (not recorded which).

There are many counts of this clonotype. V is TRBV7-9 and J is TRBJ1-1; TRBD1 is a possible D gene (5 bases). V lost 5 bases to trimming and J lost 8 bases, with 21 bases between them. There are 15 residues in the CDR3. Germline loops: CDR1 SEHNR, CDR2 FQNEAQ (reference sequence). As DNA, the CDR3 is TGTGCCAGCAGCACCGACTCCGCGGGGACCCGGGAAGCTTTCTTT. Amino acid sequence: CASSTDSAGTREAFF.

The V and J genes are TRBV7-9 and TRBJ2-3; D perhaps matches TRBD2 (6 bases). Germline V lookup: CDR1 SEHNR, CDR2 FQNEAQ (reference sequence). The V end lost 4 bases, the J end lost 2 bases, and 13 bases lay between the germline ends. The CDR3 has 15 amino acids. CDR3 residues: CASSSFSGATDTQYF. The CDR3 DNA reads as TGTGCCAGCAGCTCCTTTAGCGGAGCCACAGATACGCAGTATTTT.

The gene calls are TRBV4-2 and TRBJ2-1, with 8 positions matching TRBD2. CDR3 length: 17 residues. From germline, CDR1 is LGHNA and CDR2 YNFKEQ. Trimming removed 0 bases from V and 2 bases from J; junction bases left unmatched: 6. The CDR3 is CASSQDRERGTYNEQFF. The CDR3 DNA follows: TGTGCCAGCAGCCAAGATAGAGAGCGGGGGACCTACAATGAGCAGTTCTTC.

In its sample, this clonotype was seen many times. This chain uses TRBV6-2 or TRBV6-3 with TRBJ1-5; the match to TRBD1 covers 9 bases. V gave up 5 bases and J gave up 0 bases; unmatched junction bases: 8. CDR3 length: 17 residues. CDR1 is MNHEY, CDR2 SVGEGT, per germline. Here the CDR3 DNA reads TGTGCCAGCAGTCCCCTGGGACAGGGATATAGCAATCAGCCCCAGCATTTT. Translating gives CASSPLGQGYSNQPQHF.

This clonotype has only a few counts. The chain combines TRBV5-6 with TRBJ2-3; D is unresolved. In germline, CDR1 is SGHDT, CDR2 YYEEEE. The CDR3 spans 16 residues. V was pared by 2 bases and J by 1 base, with 14 bases between. The CDR3 protein is CASSFGIATGTDTQYF. CDR3 DNA: TGTGCCAGCAGCTTCGGTATAGCTACTGGCACAGATACGCAGTATTTT.

This chain uses TRBV7-8 with TRBJ2-7; D not certain. The CDR3 runs 10 residues. The germline gives CDR1 SGHVS, CDR2 FQNEAQ. The ends were cut back, 8 bases at V and 2 bases at J, with 4 bases in the middle. CDR3 sequence (DNA): TGTGCCAGCGGGACCTACGAGCAGTACTTC. Encoded protein: CASGTYEQYF.

The chain links TRBV9 to TRBJ2-3; 8 bases map to TRBD1. Trimming at V came to 0 bases and at J to 3 bases, leaving 3 bases not matched to a gene. The CDR3 covers 15 residues. Germline V lookup: CDR1 SGDLS, CDR2 YYNGEE. The CDR3 here is CASSVGQGATDTQYF. The CDR3 DNA sequence: TGTGCCAGCAGCGTAGGGCAGGGGGCTACAGATACGCAGTATTTT.

This clonotype has at least ten counts. This chain joins TRBV2 and TRBJ2-2, with 11 nucleotides matching TRBD2. CDR1 is SNHLY and CDR2 is FYNNEI in the germline V gene. J gave up 3 bases and V 3 bases, and 6 bases lay outside the gene matches. The CDR3 is 17 amino acids. The CDR3 reads CASSDNVAGGYTGELFF. The CDR3 nucleotides read TGTGCCAGCAGTGATAACGTAGCGGGAGGGTACACCGGGGAGCTGTTTTTT. The full variable domain, in which reference TRBV2 and TRBJ2-2 provide the parts outside the CDR3, is EPEVTQTPSHQVTQMGQEVILRCVPISNHLYFYWYRQILGQKVEFLVSFYNNEISEKSEIFDDQFSVERPDGSNFTLKIRSTKLEDSAMYFCASSDNVAGGYTGELFFGEGSRLTVL.

The chain carries TRBV7-9 and TRBJ2-7, with a possible D match to TRBD2 (7 bases). Per the germline V gene, CDR1 is SEHNR and CDR2 is FQNEAQ (reference sequence). Trimming took off 1 base at V and 4 bases at J, with 14 bases between the two ends. This CDR3 region has 15 residues. CDR3 region: CASSLVSSGTYEQYF. CDR3 nucleotides: TGTGCCAGCAGCTTAGTCTCAAGCGGGACATACGAGCAGTACTTC.

This clonotype was observed many times. J is TRBJ2-1 and V is TRBV19; 14 positions agree with TRBD2. Germline trimming cut 5 bases from V and 6 bases from J; bases unmatched to any gene: 9. The CDR3 sequence is 17 residues long. Germline V lookup: CDR1 LNHDA, CDR2 SQIVND (reference sequence). The CDR3 DNA sequence: TGTGCCAGTAGTCTCCCGGGACTAGCGGGAGATCGCAATGAGCAGTTCTTC. Protein product: CASSLPGLAGDRNEQFF.

A few counts support this clonotype. V and J are TRBV12-3 or TRBV12-4 and TRBJ2-5; TRBD2 aligns across 8 bases. The junction had 4 bases not matched to a gene; V was cut back by 3 bases and J by 1 base. The CDR3 totals 15 residues. The CDR3 DNA reads TGTGCCAGCAGTTTCGGGGGGGGGTTCCAAGAGACCCAGTACTTC. The encoded protein is CASSFGGGFQETQYF.

This chain connects TRBV20-1 to TRBJ2-7; 9 bases fit TRBD2. The CDR3 spans 14 residues. The junction had 7 bases not matched to a gene; V was cut back by 6 bases and J by 1 base. Germline V gene sequence: CDR1 DFQATT, CDR2 SNEGSKA (reference sequence). The CDR3 nucleotides are TGCAGTGCCCCGGGGCGGGAGGGATCCTACGAGCAGTACTTC. This sequence encodes CSAPGREGSYEQYF.

This rearrangement joins TRBV29-1 to TRBJ2-5; D assignment may be TRBD1 or TRBD2 (5 bases each). Between the trimmed V and J ends, which lost 8 bases and 7 bases, there was a span of 14 bases. This CDR3 has 11 amino acids. Germline values: CDR1 SQVTM, CDR2 ANQGSEA. In nucleotides, the CDR3 is TGCAGCCCCCGGGACGGCATGACCCAGTACTTC. Residues: CSPRDGMTQYF.

In this sample, this clonotype turned up many times. The V gene is TRBV7-9, the J gene TRBJ2-6, with D perhaps TRBD1 (7 bases). Trimming removed 7 bases at V and 1 base at J, with 11 bases between. Germline V CDR1 and CDR2: SEHNR, FQNEAQ (reference sequence). This CDR3 is built from 15 residues. CDR3 DNA sequence: TGTGCCAGCATCCCAGGGGGGTCTGGGGCCAACGTCCTGACTTTC. It yields the protein CASIPGGSGANVLTF.

This clonotype has more than one count but fewer than ten. The CDR3 bases are TGCGCCAGCAGCTTGGACGGGGGGCGAGGTTCACCCCTCCACTTT. Its protein product is CASSLDGGRGSPLHF. The chain carries TRBV5-1 and TRBJ1-6; TRBD1 is a possible D gene (6 bases). Germline V CDR1 and CDR2: SGHRS, YFSETQ. This CDR3 has 15 residues. V lost 0 bases, J lost 9 bases, and 13 bases lay in between.

This clonotype was seen only a few times. V and J are TRBV12-3 or TRBV12-4 and TRBJ1-1; the D is unclear. The V end lost 6 bases, the J end lost 3 bases, and 8 bases lay between the germline ends. The CDR3 length is 12 residues. The CDR3 DNA follows: TGTGCCAGCAGGGACGGGTACACTGAAGCTTTCTTT. Protein: CASRDGYTEAFF.

This clonotype has more than one count but fewer than ten. The chain recombines TRBV6-2 or TRBV6-3 with TRBJ2-2; no clear D gene. The germline CDR1 and CDR2 sequences are MNHEY and SVGEGT. The CDR3 extends over 12 amino acids. V was pared by 3 bases and J by 6 bases, with 5 bases between. CDR3 amino acids: CASSYDPGELFF. CDR3 DNA: TGTGCCAGCAGTTATGATCCCGGGGAGCTGTTTTTT.